The T cell receptor beta chain under discussion was sequenced for a study of blood T cell repertoires in COVID-19 (dated by TCRdb to the early 2020s). The study in broad terms: The collaborator samples originated in the United States, Italy and Spain and spanned the acute and convalescent phases of COVID-19. The prospective study material was composed of cDNA or gDNA derived from T cells, B-cell-depleted T cells, or PBMCs. Deeply sampled blood TCRbeta repertoires from subjects exposed to, actively infected with, or recovered from COVID-19 were included in the dataset. The repertoires were released in a freely available public database meant as a resource for research on the immune response to SARS-CoV-2. The samples were drawn from two sources: the first 160 participants of the ongoing ImmuneRACE study, and 1,000 to 1,500 subjects contributed by 6 global collaborators. Sample metadata almost always included a de-identified subject ID, COVID-19 status, age in years and sex. HLA class I and class II types, where available, came from metadata supplied by the sample provider rather than from assay-based typing.

Enrolling through a virtual design, the prospective study's participants ranged in age from roughly 18 to 95 years and lived across approximately 25 United States geographic areas. In the prospective study, participants were assigned to cohorts based on the clinical history participants reported in a screening survey and a study questionnaire. Recovered participants in ImmuneRACE Cohort 3 were defined as having two consecutive negative NP/OP PCR tests, clearance from a healthcare professional, or resolution of symptoms. Each participant in the prospective study had whole blood, serum and a nasopharyngeal or oropharyngeal swab collected by mobile phlebotomists. Prospective study participants could optionally give additional blood draws and questionnaires over a roughly 2-month period. Prospective study blood samples were shipped either frozen or at room temperature before DNA extraction. TCRbeta CDR3 regions were amplified from genomic DNA using the immunoSEQ Assay, a bias-controlled multiplex PCR. In the original analysis: Within the assay, amplification of reference gene primers was used to estimate how many nucleated cells each sample contained. To quantify the absolute abundance of each unique TCRbeta CDR3 rearrangement, sequence reads were collapsed and filtered. For each sample, productive Simpson clonality was calculated as the square root of Simpson's diversity index over productive rearrangements. TCRdb retrieved this table from immuneACCESS and kept in-frame rearrangements only. Not all clones are present; in checked studies, unresolved V genes account for under half, and no reason is known for the remainder. That table gives V, J and clone size, and the DNA gave D and trimming. The sample table holds about 180,000 clones, of which 85% were seen once. The ten largest clones capture 5% to 7.5% of the sample.

This clone has just a few counts. The antigen it binds to is not known. There are no base qualities to consult, and no much larger clone falls within one base. General findings and caveats noted by the study authors: The quantity of clinical and demographic metadata differed by source and by participant and was supplied without curation.

The clonotype originates from a man between 35 and 55 years old who had recovered from COVID-19. Sequencing was performed on PBMCs or T cells enriched from blood (not recorded which).

The CDR3 loop reads CASRDRGIHGYGYTF. The DNA is TGTGCCAGCCGGGACAGGGGCATACATGGCTATGGCTACACCTTC. The sequence links TRBV2 to TRBJ1-2, and 10 junctional nucleotides match TRBD1. The germline V and J ends show losses of 8 bases and 4 bases respectively, and no gene match explains 10 bases of the junction. Sequences SNHLY (CDR1) and FYNNEI (CDR2) are obtained from the germline V gene. The CDR3 runs 15 residues from the cysteine to the phenylalanine. The CDR3 DNA has 45 bases and is translated from base 1.